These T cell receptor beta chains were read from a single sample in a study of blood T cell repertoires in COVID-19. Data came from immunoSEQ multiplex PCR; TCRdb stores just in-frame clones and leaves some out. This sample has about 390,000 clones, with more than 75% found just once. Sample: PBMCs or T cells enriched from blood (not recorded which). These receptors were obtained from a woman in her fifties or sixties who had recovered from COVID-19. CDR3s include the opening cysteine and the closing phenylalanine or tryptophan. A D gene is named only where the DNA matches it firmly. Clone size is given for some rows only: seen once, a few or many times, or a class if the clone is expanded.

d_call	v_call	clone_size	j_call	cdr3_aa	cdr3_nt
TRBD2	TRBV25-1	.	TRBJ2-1	CASSLTGGSWEQFF	TGTGCCAGCTCACTTACGGGGGGGTCATGGGAGCAGTTCTTC
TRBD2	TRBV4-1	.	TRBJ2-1	CASSQGIGGGSYNEQFF	TGCGCCAGCAGCCAAGGTATTGGCGGGGGATCCTACAATGAGCAGTTCTTC
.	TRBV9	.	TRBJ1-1	CASSRTDLEAFF	TGTGCCAGCAGCCGGACAGATCTTGAAGCTTTCTTT
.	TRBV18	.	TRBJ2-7	CASSPGAFTYEQYF	TGTGCCAGCTCACCGGGCGCGTTCACCTACGAGCAGTACTTC
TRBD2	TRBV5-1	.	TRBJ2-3	CASSFVAGTRTDTQYF	TGCGCCAGCAGCTTTGTAGCGGGGACCCGCACAGATACGCAGTATTTT
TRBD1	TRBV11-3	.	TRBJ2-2	CASSPGGRPGELFF	TGTGCCAGCAGCCCAGGGGGCAGGCCCGGGGAGCTGTTTTTT
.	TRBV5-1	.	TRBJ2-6	CASSLDSNSGANVLTF	TGCGCCAGCAGCTTGGACAGTAACTCTGGGGCCAACGTCCTGACTTTC
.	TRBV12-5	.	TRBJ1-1	CASGLRRVTEAFF	TGTGCTAGTGGTTTGCGGCGGGTGACTGAAGCTTTCTTT
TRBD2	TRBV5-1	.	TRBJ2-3	CASSSSGGLLDTQYF	TGCGCCAGCAGCTCTAGCGGGGGGCTTTTAGATACGCAGTATTTT
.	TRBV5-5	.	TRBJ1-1	CASSHRRGNTEAFF	TGTGCCAGCAGCCACAGGAGGGGGAACACTGAAGCTTTCTTT
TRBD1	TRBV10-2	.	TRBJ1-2	CASSRGTGGYTF	TGCGCCAGCAGTAGAGGGACAGGGGGCTACACCTTC
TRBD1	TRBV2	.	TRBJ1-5	CASKSGTGVNQPQHF	TGTGCCAGCAAATCCGGGACAGGTGTTAATCAGCCCCAGCATTTT
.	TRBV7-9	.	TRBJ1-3	CASSLGTGNTIYF	TGTGCCAGCAGTTTAGGTACAGGAAACACCATATATTTT
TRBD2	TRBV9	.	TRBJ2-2	CASSVVGGTATGELFF	TGTGCCAGCAGCGTAGTGGGAGGGACGGCCACCGGGGAGCTGTTTTTT
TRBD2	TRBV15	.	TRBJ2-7	CATSSGGGAVYEQYF	TGTGCCACCAGCAGCGGGGGGGGAGCGGTCTACGAGCAGTACTTC
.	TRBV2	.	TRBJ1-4	CASSESLTREITNEKLFF	TGTGCCAGCAGTGAATCCCTAACCAGGGAAATAACTAATGAAAAACTGTTTTTT
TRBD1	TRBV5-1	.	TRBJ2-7	CASSLQPGQGFHEQYF	TGCGCCAGCAGCTTACAACCGGGACAGGGTTTCCACGAGCAGTACTTC
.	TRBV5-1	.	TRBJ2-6	CASSEQTSGANVLTF	TGCGCCAGCAGTGAGCAAACCTCTGGGGCCAACGTCCTGACTTTC
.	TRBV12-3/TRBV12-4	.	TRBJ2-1	CASSLAGGWQFF	TGTGCCAGCAGTTTAGCGGGGGGATGGCAGTTCTTC
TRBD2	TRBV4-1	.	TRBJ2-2	CASSLGTSGGSNTGELFF	TGCGCCAGCAGCCTAGGGACTAGCGGGGGGTCGAACACCGGGGAGCTGTTTTTT
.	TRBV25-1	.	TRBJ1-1	CASIGQTEAFF	TGTGCCAGCATTGGTCAGACTGAAGCTTTCTTT
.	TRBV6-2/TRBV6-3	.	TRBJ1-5	CASSYRGGYQPQHF	TGTGCCAGCAGTTACCGGGGGGGTTACCAGCCCCAGCATTTT
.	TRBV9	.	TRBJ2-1	CASSVASGQYNEQFF	TGTGCCAGCAGCGTAGCTTCCGGACAGTACAATGAGCAGTTCTTC
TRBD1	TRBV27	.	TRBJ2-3	CASAPDRARTDTQYF	TGTGCCAGCGCTCCAGACAGGGCCCGGACAGATACGCAGTATTTT
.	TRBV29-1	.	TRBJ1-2	CSVSGANYGYTF	TGCAGCGTTAGCGGGGCTAACTATGGCTACACCTTC
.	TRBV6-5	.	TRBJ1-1	CASSYAEGYGGQEAFF	TGTGCCAGCAGTTACGCCGAGGGGTATGGGGGCCAGGAAGCTTTCTTT
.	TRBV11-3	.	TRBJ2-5	CASSLGPQETQYF	TGTGCCAGCAGCTTAGGGCCCCAAGAGACCCAGTACTTC
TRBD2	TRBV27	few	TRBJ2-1	CASSSWTSGVYEQFF	TGTGCCAGCAGTTCGTGGACTAGCGGGGTCTATGAGCAGTTCTTC
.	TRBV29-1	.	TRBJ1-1	CSVGPVLGATEAFF	TGCAGCGTTGGCCCAGTTTTGGGGGCGACTGAAGCTTTCTTT
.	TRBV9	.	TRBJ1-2	CASSVGVDTGYTF	TGTGCCAGCAGCGTAGGGGTCGACACTGGCTACACCTTC
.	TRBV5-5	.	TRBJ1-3	CASSLRPAGGNTIYF	TGTGCCAGCAGCTTAAGGCCCGCGGGCGGAAACACCATATATTTT
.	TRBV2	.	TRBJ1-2	CASSYWTDYGYTF	TGTGCCAGCAGCTACTGGACAGACTATGGCTACACCTTC
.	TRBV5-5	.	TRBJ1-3	CASSPRAGNTIYF	TGTGCCAGCAGCCCCCGAGCTGGAAACACCATATATTTT